One and the same sample provided the 25 T cell receptor beta chains below, sequenced in a study of OX40 agonist ivuxolimab in advanced cancers. Profiling relied on immunoSEQ multiplex PCR, and the TCRdb table lists in-frame clones only, not all of them. The sample lists about 77,000 clones, roughly nine tenths occurring once. The sequences come from CD4+ or CD8+ T cells sorted from blood, collected in a trial of the OX40 agonist ivuxolimab. Source of these receptors: an adult with an advanced solid tumor such as melanoma, head and neck, liver or kidney cancer.

V gene TRBV27 combines with J gene TRBJ2-7; TRBD1 matches at 11 bases. CDR3 size: 14 residues. V lost 4 bases, J lost 9 bases, and 8 bases stayed unmatched. CDR1 MNHEY and CDR2 SMNVEV come from the germline V gene (reference sequence). CDR3: CASSSRDRGRVQYF. The CDR3 bases are TGTGCCAGCAGTTCCCGGGACAGGGGGAGGGTGCAGTACTTC.

CDR3 loop: CASSATGTGGNGYTF. The CDR3 nucleotides are TGCGCCAGCAGCGCGACCGGGACAGGGGGGAATGGCTACACCTTC. J is TRBJ1-2 and V is TRBV5-1; 11 bases are a match to TRBD1. Unmatched junction bases numbered 8, after V lost 4 bases and J lost 6 bases. Germline CDR1 reads SGHRS; CDR2 reads YFSETQ. The CDR3 is made up of 15 amino acids.

This chain connects TRBV5-1 to TRBJ1-1; TRBD1 matches at 8 bases. This CDR3 has 14 residues. The germline V gene has CDR1 SGHRS and CDR2 YFSETQ. J lost 3 bases, V lost 5 bases, and 6 bases had no gene match. The CDR3 DNA reads as TGCGCCAGCAGGGGACAGGCGGGGGACACTGAAGCTTTCTTT. Protein: CASRGQAGDTEAFF.

The rearrangement joins TRBV5-5 to TRBJ1-2, with D perhaps matching TRBD1 (6 bases). Per germline, CDR1 SGHKS and CDR2 YYEKEE (reference sequence). V lost 4 bases to trimming and J lost 4 bases, with 17 bases between them. The CDR3 sequence is 15 residues long. The DNA for the CDR3 is TGTGCCAGCAGCCCCACCCAGGGGCAGGGCTATGGCTACACCTTC. Translated: CASSPTQGQGYGYTF.

The rearrangement joins TRBV5-5 to TRBJ2-5; D is tentatively TRBD1 or TRBD2 (5 bases each). CDR1 is SGHKS and CDR2 is YYEKEE in the germline V gene (reference sequence). CDR3 length equals 13 residues. V lost 7 bases, J lost 3 bases, and 13 bases lay in between. CDR3 region: CASFLGVEETQYF. The CDR3 DNA reads TGTGCCAGCTTTTTGGGGGTAGAAGAGACCCAGTACTTC. The full variable domain, with the rest looked up from reference TRBV5-5 and TRBJ2-5, is DAGVTQSPTHLIKTRGQQVTLRCSPISGHKSVSWYQQVLGQGPQFIFQYYEKEERGRGNFPDRFSARQFPNYSSELNVNALLLGDSALYLCASFLGVEETQYFGPGTRLLVL.

The gene calls are TRBV9 and TRBJ1-2, with D perhaps matching TRBD1 (5 bases). The germline V and J ends were trimmed by 9 bases and 3 bases, with 24 bases remaining between them. CDR1 SGDLS and CDR2 YYNGEE come from the germline V gene. The CDR3 is 16 residues long. DNA of the CDR3: TGTGCCACCTCCCAGTTCGGGGCCTCGCCCGACTATGGCTACACCTTC. This codes for CATSQFGASPDYGYTF. Based on the CDR3 plus reference TRBV9 and TRBJ1-2, the full variable domain is DSGVTQTPKHLITATGQRVTLRCSPRSGDLSVYWYQQSLDQGLQFLIQYYNGEERAKGNILERFSAQQFPDLHSELNLSSLELGDSALYFCATSQFGASPDYGYTFGSGTRLTVV.

V and J are TRBV4-2 and TRBJ2-5; 9 positions match TRBD2. The V gene's germline CDR1 is LGHNA and CDR2 YNFKEQ. The CDR3 consists of 14 residues. Trimming removed 3 bases from V and 3 bases from J; junction bases left unmatched: 2. The CDR3 loop reads CASSQRLAEETQYF. CDR3 DNA: TGTGCCAGCAGCCAGCGACTAGCGGAAGAGACCCAGTACTTC.

The chain joins TRBV2 to TRBJ2-3; D not certain. Per the germline V gene, CDR1 is SNHLY and CDR2 is FYNNEI. The CDR3 contains 14 residues. Trimming took 9 bases from V and 1 from J, leaving 14 bases between them. The CDR3 nucleotides read TGTGCCAGTTCTTTACCCATCGGCACAGATACGCAGTATTTT. It specifies CASSLPIGTDTQYF.

The chain uses TRBV29-1 and TRBJ1-5; a possible D gene is TRBD1 (6 bases). Per the germline V gene, CDR1 is SQVTM and CDR2 is ANQGSEA. V lost 6 bases, J lost 5 bases, and 17 bases lay in between. This CDR3 has 14 amino acids. This CDR3 is CSVAWGRGDQPQHF. The CDR3 DNA reads as TGCAGCGTCGCGTGGGGGCGCGGTGATCAGCCCCAGCATTTT.

This clone was recorded a few times. V gene TRBV5-5 combines with J gene TRBJ2-7, with D perhaps assigned TRBD1 or TRBD2 (5 bases each). CDR1 is SGHKS, CDR2 YYEKEE, per germline (reference sequence). The CDR3 has 14 residues. V was shortened by 4 bases and J by 2 bases, with 13 bases between the two germline ends. For the CDR3, the DNA is TGTGCCAGCAGCAGAATCCCGGGACCCTACGAGCAGTACTTC. Protein sequence: CASSRIPGPYEQYF.

The chain carries TRBV5-1 and TRBJ1-2; no definite D call. Germline V gene sequence: CDR1 SGHRS, CDR2 YFSETQ. This CDR3 is built from 15 residues. The V and J ends lost 4 bases and 0 bases respectively, with 13 bases between them. CDR3 amino acids: CASSIMTTPNYGYTF. As DNA, the CDR3 is TGCGCCAGCAGCATAATGACGACACCTAACTATGGCTACACCTTC. The full variable domain, rest sourced from reference TRBV5-1 and TRBJ1-2, is KAGVTQTPRYLIKTRGQQVTLSCSPISGHRSVSWYQQTPGQGLQFLFEYFSETQRNKGNFPGRFSGRQFSNSRSEMNVSTLELGDSALYLCASSIMTTPNYGYTFGSGTRLTVV.

The V call is TRBV7-2, the J call TRBJ1-1, with D tentatively TRBD1 (5 bases). From germline, CDR1 is SGHTA and CDR2 FQGNSA. The CDR3 length is 14 residues. Trimming shortened V by 2 bases and J by 4 bases, and 11 bases separated the two germline ends. The CDR3 protein is CASSLFGGATEAFF. DNA of the CDR3: TGTGCCAGCAGCTTATTTGGAGGGGCCACTGAAGCTTTCTTT.

The gene calls are TRBV6-5 and TRBJ2-1, with D perhaps TRBD1 or TRBD2 (6 bases each). The V gene lost 8 bases and the J gene lost 7 bases, with 21 bases spanning the gap. CDR1 MNHEY and CDR2 SVGAGI come from the germline V gene. This CDR3 spans 15 amino acids. For the CDR3, the DNA is TGTGCCAGCTCTGTCGGAGGGGGAGGCGATAATGAGCAGTTCTTC. Translating gives CASSVGGGGDNEQFF.

The chain combines TRBV2 with TRBJ2-3, with D perhaps given as TRBD1 or TRBD2 (5 bases each). This CDR3 region has 15 residues. CDR1 and CDR2 (germline): SNHLY, FYNNEI. V dropped 7 bases and J dropped 9 bases, with 23 bases sitting between them. The CDR3 spells CASTPKGIASTTQYF. In DNA form, the CDR3 reads TGTGCCAGCACCCCGAAGGGGATAGCGTCGACGACGCAGTATTTT.

This chain uses TRBV2 with TRBJ2-1; 11 bases fit TRBD1. Trimming at V came to 2 bases and at J to 7 bases, leaving 7 bases not matched to a gene. Looked up from germline, CDR1 is SNHLY and CDR2 is FYNNEI. CDR3 length: 16 residues. This chain's CDR3 is CASSEPFGTGGNEQFF. In DNA form, the CDR3 reads TGTGCCAGCAGTGAACCCTTCGGGACAGGGGGGAATGAGCAGTTCTTC.

V and J are TRBV30 and TRBJ1-5; D might be TRBD1 (5 bases). CDR3 length: 18 amino acids. Trimming cost V 2 bases and J 0 bases, with 20 bases left between them. In germline, CDR1 is GTSNPN, CDR2 SVGIG (reference sequence). CDR3 sequence: CAWSLAPRGAYSNQPQHF. The DNA for the CDR3 is TGTGCCTGGAGTTTGGCGCCACGCGGGGCCTATAGCAATCAGCCCCAGCATTTT.

The gene calls are TRBV30 and TRBJ1-1, with a tentative D call TRBD1 (5 bases). The germline gives CDR1 GTSNPN, CDR2 SVGIG (reference sequence). V was clipped by 3 bases and J by 10 bases, with 18 bases between them. This CDR3 comprises 13 residues. CDR3 sequence reads: CAWRVPGGGAAFF. CDR3 sequence (DNA): TGTGCCTGGAGAGTTCCGGGGGGTGGGGCAGCTTTCTTT.

CDR3 region: CASRLGRDLSNQPQHF. The CDR3 bases are TGTGCCAGTCGCTTGGGGAGAGATCTAAGCAATCAGCCCCAGCATTTT. The V and J genes are TRBV7-2 and TRBJ1-5; no clear D gene. Germline V gene data show CDR1 as SGHTA and CDR2 as FQGNSA. The V end lost 9 bases, the J end lost 1 base, and 19 bases lay between the germline ends. The CDR3 is made up of 16 amino acids.

The sample holds one count of this clone. This rearrangement joins TRBV5-1 to TRBJ2-2; D unresolved. CDR3 length: 14 residues. The V end lost 1 base, the J end lost 0 bases, and 4 bases lay between the germline ends. Germline CDR1 is SGHRS and CDR2 is YFSETQ. The CDR3 loop reads CASSLQANTGELFF. CDR3 nucleotides: TGCGCCAGCAGCTTGCAGGCGAACACCGGGGAGCTGTTTTTT.

This clone was seen only once. The chain has TRBV5-1 and TRBJ1-5; D is uncertain. Trimming removed 3 bases at V and 4 bases at J, with 8 bases between. Germline CDR1 SGHRS, CDR2 YFSETQ. The CDR3 has 13 amino acids. The CDR3 nucleotides read TGCGCCAGCAGCTCTGGGAGAAATCAGCCCCAGCATTTT. It yields the protein CASSSGRNQPQHF.

The chain couples TRBV7-2 to TRBJ2-7; D is ambiguous. Germline CDR1 reads SGHTA; CDR2 reads FQGNSA. V was trimmed by 5 bases and J by 3 bases, leaving 5 bases between them. The CDR3 is 11 residues long. CDR3 sequence (DNA): TGTGCCAGCAGCAACTTCTACGAGCAGTACTTC. Residues: CASSNFYEQYF.

The chain joins TRBV30 to TRBJ1-1; D may be TRBD1 (5 bases). The germline CDR1 and CDR2 sequences are GTSNPN and SVGIG (reference sequence). Trimming stripped 5 bases from V and 9 bases from J, with 19 bases between. The CDR3 totals 13 residues. The CDR3 loop is CAWAGTVTAQAFF. The CDR3 nucleotides read TGTGCCTGGGCCGGGACGGTAACCGCCCAAGCTTTCTTT.

The genes are TRBV28 and TRBJ2-6, with D unresolved. The CDR3 extends over 15 amino acids. V was clipped by 5 bases and J by 0 bases, with 8 bases between them. Germline V gives CDR1 MDHEN, CDR2 SYDVKM. The CDR3 bases are TGTGCCAGCAGTAAGATCTTCTCTGGGGCCAACGTCCTGACTTTC. As protein: CASSKIFSGANVLTF.

The sample holds one count of this clone. The genes are TRBV11-2 and TRBJ2-3; 8 bases are shared with TRBD2. V dropped 7 bases and J dropped 6; count of bases not matched to a gene: 6. The CDR3 runs 13 residues. Germline values: CDR1 SGHAT, CDR2 FQNNGV. The CDR3 DNA reads TGTGCCAGCAACCCCAGACTAGCGGATACGCAGTATTTT. It is translated as CASNPRLADTQYF. The full variable domain, in which reference TRBV11-2 and TRBJ2-3 provide the parts outside the CDR3, is EAGVAQSPRYKIIEKRQSVAFWCNPISGHATLYWYQQILGQGPKLLIQFQNNGVVDDSQLPKDRFSAERLKGVDSTLKIQPAKLEDSAVYLCASNPRLADTQYFGPGTRLTVL.

This rearrangement joins TRBV6-5 to TRBJ2-2, with unresolved D. The CDR3 sequence is 14 residues long. V lost 6 bases, J lost 7 bases, and 15 bases lay in between. Per the germline V gene, CDR1 is MNHEY and CDR2 is SVGAGI. As DNA, the CDR3 is TGTGCCAGCAGCCCTATGGCAGAATACGGGGAGCTGTTTTTT. Translation: CASSPMAEYGELFF.